This T cell receptor beta chain was captured by sequencing in a study of Ad26.COV2.S vaccination and SARS-CoV-2 variants. Regarding the study as a whole: The TCR breadth and depth analyses may have produced an underestimate of total T cell responses. Vaccinees reportedly had broad spike-specific CD8+ and CD4+ T cell responses.

V lost 6 bases and J 4 bases, leaving 18 bases between the germline ends. The CDR3 runs to 14 residues. Germline V gene lookup returns CDR1 GTSNPN and CDR2 SVGIG (reference sequence). TCRdb's copy holds only in-frame clones and misses some; the assay was immunoSEQ multiplex PCR. The profile shows a few hundred thousand clones, roughly nine tenths of them singletons. Notes on this clone: The antigen remains unidentified.

As to treatment: roughly 20 received Ad26.COV2.S at low or high dose, single or two shots; a few received placebo; per-sample allocation not given. Specimens were obtained on day 63 following the first vaccine or placebo injection. Sample: peripheral blood, taken in a trial of Ad26.COV2.S vaccine versus placebo. This receptor was obtained from a person aged 18-65 years who received the Ad26.COV2.S COVID-19 vaccine or a placebo. J is TRBJ1-1 and V is TRBV30, with D possibly matching TRBD1 (5 bases). The CDR3 region has the DNA TGTGCCTGCTCCCTCGGAGGGGTAGTCACTGAAGCTTTCTTT. It is translated as CACSLGGVVTEAFF. Using reference TRBV30 and TRBJ1-1 for the parts outside the CDR3, the full variable domain is SQTIHQWPATLVQPVGSPLSLECTVEGTSNPNLYWYRQAAGRGLQLLFYSVGIGQISSEVPQNLSASRPQDRQFILSSKKLLLSDSGFYLCACSLGGVVTEAFFGQGTRLTVV.